The clone carrying this TCR beta chain was picked up many times. Its antigen is undetermined. Alongside a J-beta primer mix, a sample-barcoded 5' primer served in a second PCR lasting 7 to 11 cycles. MiXCR, run by TCRdb on the 5' RACE reads, gives a single entry per CDR3 protein. The sample contains some 640,000 distinct CDR3 sequences, approximately 30% of which appear only once. The germline gives CDR1 ENHRY, CDR2 SYGVKD. Trimming stripped 4 bases from V and 2 bases from J, with 8 bases between. The CDR3 is made up of 13 amino acids. The record originates from a study of blood T cells in healthy people across ages. Whole-study findings and limits: Estimated diversity, derived from one million T cells, was regarded as an underestimate.

This clonotype originated in a woman older than 75 in good health. Sequenced material: blood. The chain has TRBV10-3 and TRBJ1-1; D ambiguous. The CDR3 loop is CAISGGGNTEAFF. In nucleotides, the CDR3 is TGTGCCATCAGTGGGGGTGGCAACACTGAAGCTTTCTTT.